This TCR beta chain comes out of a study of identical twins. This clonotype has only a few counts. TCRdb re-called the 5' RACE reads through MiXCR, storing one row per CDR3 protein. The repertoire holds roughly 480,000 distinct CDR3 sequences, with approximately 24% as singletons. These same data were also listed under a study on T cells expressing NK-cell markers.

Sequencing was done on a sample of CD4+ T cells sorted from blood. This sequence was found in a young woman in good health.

This CDR3 is CASTWDRGNTEAFF. In DNA form, the CDR3 reads TGTGCCAGTACTTGGGACAGGGGTAACACTGAAGCTTTCTTT. This chain connects TRBV6-1 to TRBJ1-1; 10 bases match TRBD1. V shed 9 bases, J shed 2 bases, and the junction held 6 bases outside the gene matches. CDR3 length equals 14 residues. Germline assignment: CDR1 MNHNS and CDR2 SASEGT.